Below, 4 T cell receptor beta chains from the same sample are listed, as sequenced in a study of circulating CD8 cells and anti-PD-1 response in melanoma. The QIAseq Immune Repertoire TCR panel built the libraries from approximately 15 ng of total RNA. MiXCR, run by TCRdb on the reads, gives a single entry per CDR3 protein. The sample gives hundreds of distinct CDR3 sequences, around 13% of which show up once; approximately 60% is in the top ten. Four subsets defined by PD-1 and/or TIGIT were sorted from live CD3+CD8+TCRalphabeta+ cells. The sample was CD8+ T cells from PBMCs, taken at baseline or after one month of anti-PD-1 therapy (not recorded which). All receptors derive from a human donor with melanoma.

The V gene is TRBV2, the J gene TRBJ2-7; possibly TRBD2 for D (6 bases). Per germline, CDR1 SNHLY and CDR2 FYNNEI. V was shortened by 11 bases and J by 2 bases, with 16 bases between the two germline ends. The CDR3 totals 13 residues. The CDR3, as DNA: TGTGCCGGCGGTGGAGGGATCACCTACGAGCAGTACTTC. Residues: CAGGGGITYEQYF.

This clonotype qualifies as large. The V and J genes are TRBV27 and TRBJ2-1; tentative D call: TRBD1 (7 bases). This CDR3 spans 19 amino acids. The V end lost 7 bases, the J end lost 0 bases, and 25 bases lay between the germline ends. Germline V gene lookup returns CDR1 MNHEY and CDR2 SMNVEV (reference sequence). For the CDR3, the DNA is TGTGCCAGCAAAAGGAGGGTAGGGGGCGGCCTAGACTCCTACAATGAGCAGTTCTTC. Translation gives CASKRRVGGGLDSYNEQFF.

This clonotype was detected only a few times. One junction end disagrees with the germline gene, perhaps due to a read error. This chain joins TRBV19 and TRBJ1-1; D is ambiguous. From germline, CDR1 is LNHDA and CDR2 SQIVND (reference sequence). The CDR3 loop spans 13 amino acids. CDR3 nucleotide sequence: TGTGCCAGTAGACAGCGGGTAGGCACTGAAGCCTTCTTT. It encodes CASRQRVGTEAFF.

By sample fraction, this clonotype is hyperexpanded. The chain is built from TRBV9 and TRBJ1-5; maybe TRBD1 (5 bases). The CDR3 contains 15 residues. The V gene's germline CDR1 is SGDLS and CDR2 YYNGEE. V lost 0 bases and J 5 bases, leaving 12 bases between the germline ends. The DNA for the CDR3 is TGTGCCAGCAGCGTAGCAGGGTTAATCGATCAGCCCCAGCATTTT. It is translated as CASSVAGLIDQPQHF.